The table lists the clone carrying this TCR beta chain with a few counts. Each CDR3 protein gets one entry after TCRdb re-called the RT-PCR reads with MiXCR. The sample records roughly 180,000 distinct CDR3 sequences, around 41% being singletons. Trimming cost V 4 bases and J 2 bases, with 8 bases left between them. The CDR3 runs 13 residues. Germline values: CDR1 SEHNR, CDR2 FQNEAQ (reference sequence). This record belongs to a study of patients and donors after allogeneic stem cell transplantation. The rearrangement links TRBV7-9 to TRBJ2-5; D unclear. The sample comprised blood, either unsorted or a sorted T cell fraction (not recorded which). The receptor comes from a human donor who was either an allogeneic HSCT recipient or a stem cell or donor lymphocyte infusion donor (not recorded which). It is not recorded whose cells these are; they may come from a transplant donor. The CDR3, as DNA: TGTGCCAGCAGCTCGACCCTTCAAGAGACCCAGTACTTC. This encodes CASSSTLQETQYF. Combining the CDR3 with reference TRBV7-9 and TRBJ2-5 gives the whole variable domain DTGVSQNPRHKITKRGQNVTFRCDPISEHNRLYWYRQTLGQGPEFLTYFQNEAQLEKSRLLSDRFSAERPKGSFSTLEIQRTEQGDSAMYLCASSSTLQETQYFGPGTRLLVL.